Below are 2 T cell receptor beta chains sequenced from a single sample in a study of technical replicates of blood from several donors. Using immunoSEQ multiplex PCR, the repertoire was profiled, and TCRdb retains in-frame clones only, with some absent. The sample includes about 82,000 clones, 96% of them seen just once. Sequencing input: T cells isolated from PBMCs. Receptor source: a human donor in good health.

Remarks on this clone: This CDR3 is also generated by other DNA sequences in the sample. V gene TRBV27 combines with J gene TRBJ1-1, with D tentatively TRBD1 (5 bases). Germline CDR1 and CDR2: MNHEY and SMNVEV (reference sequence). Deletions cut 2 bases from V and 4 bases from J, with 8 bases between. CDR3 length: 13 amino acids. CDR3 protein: CASSLGRGTEAFF. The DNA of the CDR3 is TGTGCCAGCAGTTTAGGGAGGGGCACTGAAGCTTTCTTT.

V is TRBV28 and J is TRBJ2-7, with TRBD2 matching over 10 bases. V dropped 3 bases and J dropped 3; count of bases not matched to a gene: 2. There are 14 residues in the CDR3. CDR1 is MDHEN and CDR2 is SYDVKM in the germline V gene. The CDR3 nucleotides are TGTGCCAGCAGTTTTGCTAGCGGGAGCTACGAGCAGTACTTC. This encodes CASSFASGSYEQYF.